This TCR beta chain was profiled in a study of shared clonotypes between healthy human individuals. The germline gives CDR1 MDHEN, CDR2 SYDVKM. Trimming removed 5 bases from V and 7 bases from J, with 35 bases in between. The CDR3 contains 20 residues. Deep-level settings were used for running the assay. Sequencing used immunoSEQ multiplex PCR; TCRdb keeps in-frame clones, though not all of them. The sample holds some 1 million clones; under 80% are singletons and the top ten take over 1.3%. The donors, healthy adults who were HIV-negative, had experienced no recent acute infections or vaccinations. General observations from the study: Sharing across four donors was highest in naive CD4 (around 5%) and lowest in memory CD8 (0.4%). In contrast to clonotypes shared by all four donors, non-shared clonotypes had lower generation probabilities.

Concerning this clone itself: Antigen: not known.

Sequencing used memory CD4+ T cells sorted from blood. This sample's subset: CD45RA-negative fraction. This sequence was found in a young man in good health. V gene TRBV28 combines with J gene TRBJ1-2; D gene ambiguous. The CDR3 DNA reads as TGTGCCAGCAGTCTCCAATTTTCCCTAGGTCTGGGAGGAGGGTCGTCTGGCTACACCTTC. It translates to CASSLQFSLGLGGGSSGYTF.